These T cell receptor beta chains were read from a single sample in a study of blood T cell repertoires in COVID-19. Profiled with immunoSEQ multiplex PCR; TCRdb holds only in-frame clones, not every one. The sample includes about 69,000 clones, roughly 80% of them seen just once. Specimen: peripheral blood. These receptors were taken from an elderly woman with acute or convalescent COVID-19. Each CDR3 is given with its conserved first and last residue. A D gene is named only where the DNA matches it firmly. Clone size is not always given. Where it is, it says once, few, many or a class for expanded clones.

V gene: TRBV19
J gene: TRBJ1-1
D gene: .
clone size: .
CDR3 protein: CASSIQQNTEAFF
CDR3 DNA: TGTGCCAGTAGTATACAACAGAACACTGAAGCTTTCTTT

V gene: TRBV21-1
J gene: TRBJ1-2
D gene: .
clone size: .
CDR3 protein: CASRCNPGLRTLDFNYGYTF
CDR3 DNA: TGTGCCAGCAGGTGCAATCCGGGACTCAGAACCCTTGATTTTAACTATGGCTACACCTTC

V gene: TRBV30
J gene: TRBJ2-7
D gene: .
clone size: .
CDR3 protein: CAWSSTQNYEQYF
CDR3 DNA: TGTGCCTGGAGTTCAACACAAAACTACGAGCAGTACTTC

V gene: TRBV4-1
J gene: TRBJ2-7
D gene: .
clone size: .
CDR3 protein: CASSQDPSPSTYEQYF
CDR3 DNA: TGCGCCAGCAGCCAAGATCCCTCTCCTTCTACCTACGAGCAGTACTTC

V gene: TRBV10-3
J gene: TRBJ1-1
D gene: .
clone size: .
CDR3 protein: CAISDQVGAEAFF
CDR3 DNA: TGTGCCATCAGTGATCAGGTAGGGGCTGAAGCTTTCTTT

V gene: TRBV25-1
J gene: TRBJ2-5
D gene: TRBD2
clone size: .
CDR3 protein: CASSLRLAEPETQYF
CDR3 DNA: TGTGCCAGCAGTCTGAGACTAGCGGAACCAGAGACCCAGTACTTC

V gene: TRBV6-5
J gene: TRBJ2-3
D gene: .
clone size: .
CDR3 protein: CASSLASSTDTQYF
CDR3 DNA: TGTGCCAGCAGCCTGGCCTCTAGCACAGATACGCAGTATTTT

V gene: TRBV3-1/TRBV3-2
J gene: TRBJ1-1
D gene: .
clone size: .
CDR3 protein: CASSQDREVGEAGTEAFF
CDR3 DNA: TGTGCCAGCAGCCAAGACCGAGAAGTGGGGGAAGCGGGGACTGAAGCTTTCTTT

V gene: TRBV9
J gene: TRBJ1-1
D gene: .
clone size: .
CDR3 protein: CASSFGGVGTEAFF
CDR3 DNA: TGTGCCAGCAGTTTTGGGGGCGTGGGGACTGAAGCTTTCTTT

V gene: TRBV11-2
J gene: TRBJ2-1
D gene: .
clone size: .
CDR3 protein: CASSLNSINEQFF
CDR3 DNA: TGTGCCAGCAGCTTAAACAGCATCAATGAGCAGTTCTTC

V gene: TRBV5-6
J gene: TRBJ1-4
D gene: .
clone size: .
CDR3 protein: CASSAAGPPIF
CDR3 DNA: TGTGCCAGCAGCGCGGCGGGACCGCCAATTTTT

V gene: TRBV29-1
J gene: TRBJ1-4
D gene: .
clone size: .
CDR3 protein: CSVEDDRLSEKLFF
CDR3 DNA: TGCAGCGTTGAAGACGATCGGTTGAGTGAAAAACTGTTTTTT

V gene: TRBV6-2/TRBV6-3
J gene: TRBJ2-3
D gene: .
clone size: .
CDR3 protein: CASSFMERITDTQYF
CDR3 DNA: TGTGCCAGCAGCTTCATGGAGCGAATCACAGATACGCAGTATTTT

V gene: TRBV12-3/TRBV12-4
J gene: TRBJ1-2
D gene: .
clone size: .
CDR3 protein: CASSLYRPYGYTF
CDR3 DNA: TGTGCCAGCAGTTTATACAGGCCCTATGGCTACACCTTC

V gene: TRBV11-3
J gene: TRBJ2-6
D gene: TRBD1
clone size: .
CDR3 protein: CASSLRQGAGANVLTF
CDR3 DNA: TGTGCCAGCAGCCTACGACAGGGGGCTGGGGCCAACGTCCTGACTTTC

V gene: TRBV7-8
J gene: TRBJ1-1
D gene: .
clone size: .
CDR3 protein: CASSLAGTSNTEAFF
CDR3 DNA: TGTGCCAGCAGCTTAGCCGGGACATCGAACACTGAAGCTTTCTTT

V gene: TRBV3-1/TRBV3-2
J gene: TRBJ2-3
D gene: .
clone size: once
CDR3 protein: CASSQEIVTQYF
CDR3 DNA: TGTGCCAGCAGCCAAGAAATAGTAACGCAGTATTTT